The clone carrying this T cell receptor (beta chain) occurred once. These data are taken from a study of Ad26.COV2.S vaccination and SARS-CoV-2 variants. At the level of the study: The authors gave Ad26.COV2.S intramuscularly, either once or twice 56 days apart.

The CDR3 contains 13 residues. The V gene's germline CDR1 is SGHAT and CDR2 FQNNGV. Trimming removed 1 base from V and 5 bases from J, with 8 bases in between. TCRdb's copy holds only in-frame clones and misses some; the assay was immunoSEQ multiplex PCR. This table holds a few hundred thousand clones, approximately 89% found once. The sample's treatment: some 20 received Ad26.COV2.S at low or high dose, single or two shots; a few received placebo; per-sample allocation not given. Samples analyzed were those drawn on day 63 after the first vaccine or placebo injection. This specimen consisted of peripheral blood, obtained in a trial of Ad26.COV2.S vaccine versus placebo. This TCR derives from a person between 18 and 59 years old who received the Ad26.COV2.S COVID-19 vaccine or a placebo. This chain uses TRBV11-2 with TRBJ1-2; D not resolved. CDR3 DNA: TGTGCCAGCAGCTTAGGCAGAGAGTATGGCTACACCTTC. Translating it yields CASSLGREYGYTF.